This TCR beta chain originates from a study of T cell changes during pregnancy in multiple sclerosis. V was clipped by 6 bases and J by 1 base; unmatched bases: 6. The CDR3 has 15 residues. CDR1 is MGHDK and CDR2 is SYGVNS in the germline V gene. Method: immunoSEQ multiplex PCR; TCRdb's copy keeps in-frame clones and lacks some. The profile shows under 65,000 clones, just under 95% of them singletons. The chain links TRBV25-1 to TRBJ2-1, with TRBD2 matching over 7 bases. The sequence derives from a female donor with multiple sclerosis, enrolled in a pregnancy study. The sequencing here drew on peripheral blood, taken in the second trimester of pregnancy. The DNA of the CDR3 is TGTGCCAGCAGACCTGGGGGGGGGTCCTACAATGAGCAGTTCTTC. Encoded protein: CASRPGGGSYNEQFF.